These T cell receptor beta chains were read from a single sample in a study of T-cell memory formation after mild COVID-19. MiXCR, applied by TCRdb to the 5' RACE reads, yields one record per CDR3 protein. The data hold under 450,000 distinct CDR3 sequences, with 23% observed a single time. Sample: PBMCs or a T cell subset sorted from them (not recorded which). The source of these receptors is an adult woman who had mild COVID-19 (a few samples of this study predate the infection). Cell type and time point are not known. The CDR3 runs from the conserved cysteine through the conserved F or W. A D gene is named only where the DNA matches it firmly. Some rows have no size entry. The others give once, few or many, or a class for an expanded clone.

J: TRBJ2-1
size: .
V: TRBV24-1
D: TRBD2
DNA: TGTGCCACCAGTGAAAGCGGGAGGGCCAATGAGCAGTTCTTC
CDR3: CATSESGRANEQFF

J: TRBJ2-3
size: many
V: TRBV7-9
D: TRBD2
DNA: TGTGCCAGCCGGGAGGGTGCAGATACGCAGTATTTT
CDR3: CASREGADTQYF

J: TRBJ1-1
size: .
V: TRBV7-9
D: .
DNA: TGTGCCAGCAGTCCTGGGGCCGCGAACACTGAAGCTTTCTTT
CDR3: CASSPGAANTEAFF

J: TRBJ1-4
size: few
V: TRBV27
D: .
DNA: TGTGCCAGCAGTTTACGGCGAAATGAAAAACTGTTTTTT
CDR3: CASSLRRNEKLFF

J: TRBJ2-7
size: few
V: TRBV7-8
D: .
DNA: TGTGCCAGCAGCGGCTACAGGGCCCGGGAGCAGTACTTC
CDR3: CASSGYRAREQYF

J: TRBJ2-1
size: .
V: TRBV6-5
D: TRBD2
DNA: TGTGCCAGCAGCTACAATTTTCTCGCTAGCGGGCTGAATGAGCAGTTCTTC
CDR3: CASSYNFLASGLNEQFF

J: TRBJ2-4
size: .
V: TRBV12-3/TRBV12-4
D: .
DNA: TGTGCCAGCAGTTTAATTCCCCCAGGAGCCAAAAACATTCAGTACTTC
CDR3: CASSLIPPGAKNIQYF

J: TRBJ2-5
size: few
V: TRBV7-2
D: .
DNA: TGTGCCAGCAGTCCCAATGGGCCGGTGGAGACCCAGTACTTC
CDR3: CASSPNGPVETQYF

J: TRBJ2-7
size: .
V: TRBV9
D: .
DNA: TGTGCCAGCAGCGTACAATCTAGTGGGATCGGGGACGAGCAGTACTTC
CDR3: CASSVQSSGIGDEQYF

J: TRBJ1-2
size: few
V: TRBV2
D: .
DNA: TGTGCCAGCAGTGAGACAGCGTATGGCTACACCTTC
CDR3: CASSETAYGYTF

J: TRBJ2-3
size: .
V: TRBV27
D: TRBD1
DNA: TGTGCCAGCAGTCCGAAGACAGGGGAACTCGTAACAGATACGCAGTATTTT
CDR3: CASSPKTGELVTDTQYF

J: TRBJ1-2
size: few
V: TRBV7-2
D: .
DNA: TGTGCCAGCAGCTTAGGTGGATTTGCGGGGACTGGCTACACCTTC
CDR3: CASSLGGFAGTGYTF

J: TRBJ2-4
size: .
V: TRBV5-5
D: .
DNA: TGTGCCAGCAGCCCCCGGTGGGTGAGGGGCTTCGGAAACATTCAGTACTTC
CDR3: CASSPRWVRGFGNIQYF

J: TRBJ2-1
size: .
V: TRBV6-1
D: TRBD1
DNA: TGTGCCACCCTCCGGGACAGCTACAATGAGCAGTTCTTC
CDR3: CATLRDSYNEQFF

J: TRBJ2-3
size: few
V: TRBV24-1
D: TRBD2
DNA: TGTGCCACCAGTGATCAGCGGGGGGGGGGAGATACGCAGTATTTT
CDR3: CATSDQRGGGDTQYF

J: TRBJ2-6
size: few
V: TRBV30
D: TRBD2
DNA: TGTGCCTGGAGAGGAGCGGGAAAAGGTGGGGCCAACGTCCTGACTTTC
CDR3: CAWRGAGKGGANVLTF

J: TRBJ2-7
size: few
V: TRBV24-1
D: TRBD1
DNA: TGTGCCACCAGTGCTCTTGGAGGGACAGGGGATTACGAGCAGTACTTC
CDR3: CATSALGGTGDYEQYF

J: TRBJ2-7
size: .
V: TRBV12-3/TRBV12-4
D: .
DNA: TGTGCCAGCAGTTTACAGGGGCCTACCTACGAGCAGTACTTC
CDR3: CASSLQGPTYEQYF

J: TRBJ2-7
size: .
V: TRBV20-1
D: TRBD2
DNA: TGCAGTGCTAGAGATCGGACACTAGCGGGAGCCGAGCAGTACTTC
CDR3: CSARDRTLAGAEQYF

J: TRBJ2-2
size: .
V: TRBV6-2/TRBV6-3
D: TRBD1
DNA: TGTGCCACCCGGACAGGGGATGGGGGCACCGGGGAGCTGTTTTTT
CDR3: CATRTGDGGTGELFF

J: TRBJ1-2
size: .
V: TRBV6-5
D: .
DNA: TGTGCCAGCAGTTACCACCCCAGAGAAGGGTATGGCTACACCTTC
CDR3: CASSYHPREGYGYTF

J: TRBJ1-2
size: few
V: TRBV7-3
D: TRBD1
DNA: TGTGCCAGCAGCTTATCGGGGACAGATAACTATGGCTACACCTTC
CDR3: CASSLSGTDNYGYTF

J: TRBJ2-7
size: few
V: TRBV29-1
D: TRBD1
DNA: TGCAGCGTTGAAGGCGGGACAGGATCATCCTACGAGCAGTACTTC
CDR3: CSVEGGTGSSYEQYF